This entry lists 25 T cell receptor beta chains sequenced from one sample in a study of blood T cell repertoires in COVID-19. Here immunoSEQ multiplex PCR was the method, and the copy in TCRdb shows in-frame clones only, minus some. The sample holds approximately 100,000 clones, 86% seen once. Source material: peripheral blood. Source of these receptors: a human donor in a cohort sampled during active COVID-19.

V and J are TRBV28 and TRBJ1-2; 9 nucleotides agree with TRBD1. From germline, CDR1 is MDHEN and CDR2 SYDVKM. The J segment lost 5 bases and the V segment lost 8 bases, leaving 6 bases of the junction unmatched. The CDR3 has 13 amino acids. CDR3 protein: CASLGDRGYGYTF. Written as DNA, the CDR3 is TGTGCCAGCCTGGGCGACAGGGGGTATGGCTACACCTTC.

This rearrangement joins TRBV12-3 or TRBV12-4 to TRBJ2-1; maybe TRBD1 (5 bases). CDR3 length equals 12 residues. Trimming shortened V by 6 bases and J by 13 bases, and 16 bases separated the two germline ends. CDR3 sequence reads: CASRDQGPPQFF. Written as DNA, the CDR3 is TGTGCCAGCAGGGACCAGGGTCCCCCCCAGTTCTTC.

The rearrangement links TRBV28 to TRBJ2-7; 11 positions agree with TRBD2. Germline loops: CDR1 MDHEN, CDR2 SYDVKM. The CDR3 sequence is 15 residues long. The V and J ends lost 10 bases and 6 bases, in that order; junction bases with no gene match: 14. In nucleotides, the CDR3 is TGTGCCACCCGCCCCCCCACTAGCGGGAGTGCCGAGCAGTACTTC. As protein: CATRPPTSGSAEQYF. The full variable domain, in which reference TRBV28 and TRBJ2-7 provide the parts outside the CDR3, is DVKVTQSSRYLVKRTGEKVFLECVQDMDHENMFWYRQDPGLGLRLIYFSYDVKMKEKGDIPEGYSVSREKKERFSLILESASTNQTSMYLCATRPPTSGSAEQYFGPGTRLTVT.

This chain connects TRBV19 to TRBJ1-2; D is perhaps TRBD1 (6 bases). The CDR3 extends over 15 amino acids. Trimming left V 9 bases short and J 3 bases short, with 20 bases between. Germline loops: CDR1 LNHDA, CDR2 SQIVND (reference sequence). CDR3 bases: TGTGCCAGCACCCCCGTCCAAGGGGGATACTATGGCTACACCTTC. This codes for CASTPVQGGYYGYTF.

CDR3 coding DNA: TGTGCCAGCAGCTTAAAGGGTAGCGGTTACAATGAGCAGTTCTTC. Encoded protein: CASSLKGSGYNEQFF. The J gene is TRBJ2-1, the V gene TRBV11-3; the D gene is possibly TRBD2 (6 bases). Trimming cost V 2 bases and J 4 bases, with 12 bases left between them. Germline V gene sequence: CDR1 SGHNT, CDR2 YENEEA. This CDR3 has 15 amino acids.

This rearrangement joins TRBV27 to TRBJ2-7; 7 bases agree with TRBD2. Unmatched junction bases numbered 10, after V lost 9 bases and J lost 5 bases. CDR1 and CDR2 from the germline V gene are MNHEY and SMNVEV (reference sequence). This CDR3 spans 13 amino acids. CDR3 nucleotides: TGTGCCAGTAGCCTTCAGGGAGGGAACGAGCAGTACTTC. Its protein is CASSLQGGNEQYF.

This sequence joins TRBV18 and TRBJ2-1; 13 bases are a match to TRBD2. Germline CDR1 and CDR2: KGHSH and LQKENI. The CDR3 is 16 residues long. After removal of 3 bases from V and 9 bases from J, the junction contained 8 bases not matched to a gene. The CDR3 protein is CASSPGTSGVWGEQFF. In nucleotides, the CDR3 is TGTGCCAGCTCACCCGGGACTAGCGGGGTGTGGGGTGAGCAGTTCTTC.

The chain links TRBV13 to TRBJ2-7; 9 bases agree with TRBD2. CDR1 and CDR2 from the germline V gene are PRHDT and FYEKMQ (reference sequence). J gave up 6 bases and V 2 bases, and 20 bases lay outside the gene matches. The CDR3 is made up of 19 amino acids. DNA for the CDR3: TGTGCCAGCAGCTTAAGAACCCCCGGGACTAGCCGCTACTACGGCGAGCAGTACTTC. Protein product: CASSLRTPGTSRYYGEQYF. Drawing the rest from reference TRBV13 and TRBJ2-7, the complete variable domain is AAGVIQSPRHLIKEKRETATLKCYPIPRHDTVYWYQQGPGQDPQFLISFYEKMQSDKGSIPDRFSAQQFSDYHSELNMSSLELGDSALYFCASSLRTPGTSRYYGEQYFGPGTRLTVT.

In DNA form, the CDR3 reads TGTGCCAGCAGCGCGCGACAGGGAAAGGTCCCCGGGGAGCTGTTTTTT. It translates to CASSARQGKVPGELFF. This chain uses TRBV9 with TRBJ2-2; TRBD1 matches at 7 bases. The CDR3 is 16 amino acids. Germline V gene sequence: CDR1 SGDLS, CDR2 YYNGEE. The V and J ends lost 3 bases and 6 bases, in that order; junction bases with no gene match: 11.

The rearrangement uses TRBV7-2 and TRBJ1-6; tentative D call: TRBD1 (6 bases). The V end was cut by 0 bases, the J end by 10 bases, with 16 bases between. This CDR3 has 16 amino acids. The germline V gene encodes CDR1 SGHTA and CDR2 FQGNSA. For the CDR3, the DNA is TGTGCCAGCAGCTTAGCGAGGGGGGGGCAGGGCTCACCCCTCCACTTT. It codes for CASSLARGGQGSPLHF.

The chain combines TRBV3-1 (or the pseudogene TRBV3-2) with TRBJ1-5; D not resolved. From germline, CDR1 is LGHDT and CDR2 YNNKEL (reference sequence). This CDR3 contains 16 residues. Trimming stripped 0 bases from V and 2 bases from J, with 11 bases between. This CDR3 reads CASSQDLGRGNQPQHF. CDR3 DNA: TGTGCCAGCAGCCAAGATCTAGGGAGGGGCAATCAGCCCCAGCATTTT.

Only one count was recorded for this clone. This chain links TRBV28 with TRBJ1-2, with 10 bases matching TRBD1. The germline V gene has CDR1 MDHEN and CDR2 SYDVKM. V lost 6 bases and J lost 6; bases outside the gene matches: 10. The CDR3 runs 15 residues. DNA of the CDR3: TGTGCCAGCAGCCCCCACACCGGGACAGGGGATGGCTACACCTTC. It encodes CASSPHTGTGDGYTF.

The V and J genes are TRBV28 and TRBJ2-3; D possibly corresponds to TRBD1 (5 bases). V was clipped by 2 bases and J by 8 bases, with 5 bases between them. Germline CDR1 and CDR2: MDHEN and SYDVKM. CDR3 length equals 11 residues. This CDR3 is CASSLQGTQYF. CDR3 in DNA: TGTGCCAGCAGTTTACAGGGTACGCAGTATTTT.

This sequence joins TRBV7-9 and TRBJ2-7; 7 bases are a match to TRBD2. CDR3 size: 11 residues. V lost 5 bases and J lost 7; bases outside the gene matches: 2. CDR1 and CDR2 (germline): SEHNR, FQNEAQ (reference sequence). DNA of the CDR3: TGTGCCAGCAGCCCCGGGAGGGAGCAGTACTTC. This translates into CASSPGREQYF.

This chain uses TRBV19 with TRBJ2-7; D might be TRBD2 (5 bases). This CDR3 is 13 amino acids long. Per germline, CDR1 LNHDA and CDR2 SQIVND (reference sequence). Trimming pared 7 bases from V and 2 bases from J, leaving 12 bases between. This CDR3 is CASTSDGTYEQYF. CDR3 bases: TGTGCCAGTACCTCGGACGGGACCTACGAGCAGTACTTC.

The genes are TRBV20-1 and TRBJ1-1, with D tentatively TRBD1 (5 bases). From germline, CDR1 is DFQATT and CDR2 SNEGSKA (reference sequence). CDR3 length: 11 residues. V lost 3 bases to trimming and J lost 4 bases, with 6 bases between them. As DNA, the CDR3 is TGCAGTGCTAGGGGGCCCACTGAAGCTTTCTTT. It encodes CSARGPTEAFF.

The J gene is TRBJ2-3, the V gene TRBV4-2; the match to TRBD2 covers 12 bases. This CDR3 contains 15 residues. Per the germline V gene, CDR1 is LGHNA and CDR2 is YNFKEQ. V lost 1 base to trimming and J lost 4 bases; unmatched junction nucleotides: 0. DNA of the CDR3: TGTGCCAGCAGCCAAGGACTAGCGGGAGCAGATACGCAGTATTTT. This gives the protein CASSQGLAGADTQYF.

The CDR3 DNA reads as TGCGCCAGCAGATTTCGTCCGGGACAGAACACTGAAGCTTTCTTT. Its translation: CASRFRPGQNTEAFF. The gene calls are TRBV5-1 and TRBJ1-1, with a possible D match to TRBD1 (6 bases). This CDR3 spans 15 amino acids. Trimming removed 5 bases at V and 1 base at J, with 15 bases between. CDR1 is SGHRS, CDR2 YFSETQ, per germline.

This clone was seen a single time. The CDR3 DNA reads TGTGCCAGCAGCCTGGGACAGGGGGCTTCAGATACGCAGTATTTT. This codes for CASSLGQGASDTQYF. This sequence joins TRBV7-3 and TRBJ2-3; 12 positions agree with TRBD1. Trimming took 5 bases from V and 4 from J; bases not matched to a gene: 4. The CDR3 is made up of 15 amino acids. CDR1 SGHTA and CDR2 FQGTGA come from the germline V gene.

The J gene is TRBJ2-5, the V gene TRBV6-6; the match to TRBD1 covers 8 bases. Germline V gene lookup returns CDR1 MNHNY and CDR2 SVGAGI (reference sequence). V lost 4 bases to trimming and J lost 6 bases; unmatched junction nucleotides: 10. This CDR3 has 15 residues. The CDR3 nucleotides read TGTGCCAGCAGTTCCGGACAGGGAGAAAGAAAGACCCAGTACTTC. This codes for CASSSGQGERKTQYF.

This chain uses TRBV6-5 with TRBJ2-7; D gene unclear. V lost 4 bases and J lost 3, with 16 bases in between. The CDR3 is 15 amino acids. Germline assignment: CDR1 MNHEY and CDR2 SVGAGI. CDR3 bases: TGTGCCAGCAGTTCTCCTCGCGGCGGAAGCTACGAGCAGTACTTC. Encoded protein: CASSSPRGGSYEQYF.

The chain carries TRBV2 and TRBJ2-2; 12 bases match TRBD2. This CDR3 has 15 residues. V was clipped by 4 bases and J by 4 bases; unmatched bases: 1. The germline CDR1 and CDR2 sequences are SNHLY and FYNNEI. For the CDR3, the DNA is TGTGCCAGCAGTGGGACTAGCGGGGCCACCGGGGAGCTGTTTTTT. Translating gives CASSGTSGATGELFF.

The rearrangement uses TRBV5-1 and TRBJ2-3; weak D call: TRBD2 (6 bases). Trimming took 2 bases from V and 2 from J, leaving 9 bases between them. From germline, CDR1 is SGHRS and CDR2 YFSETQ. CDR3 size: 14 residues. The CDR3 region has the DNA TGCGCCAGCAGCTTACGGGAGCCCACAGATACGCAGTATTTT. Its protein is CASSLREPTDTQYF.

The chain links TRBV19 to TRBJ2-5, with D perhaps matching TRBD2 (6 bases). The CDR3 consists of 13 residues. The V gene's germline CDR1 is LNHDA and CDR2 SQIVND (reference sequence). Trimming stripped 5 bases from V and 5 bases from J, with 12 bases between. The CDR3 nucleotides read TGTGCCAGTAGTCCGGGGGTTTTGGAGACCCAGTACTTC. The encoded protein is CASSPGVLETQYF. Using reference TRBV19 and TRBJ2-5 for the parts outside the CDR3, the full variable domain is DGGITQSPKYLFRKEGQNVTLSCEQNLNHDAMYWYRQDPGQGLRLIYYSQIVNDFQKGDIAEGYSVSREKKESFPLTVTSAQKNPTAFYLCASSPGVLETQYFGPGTRLLVL.

The V and J genes are TRBV5-1 and TRBJ1-6; 7 nucleotides align to TRBD1. The CDR3 loop spans 13 amino acids. CDR1 SGHRS and CDR2 YFSETQ come from the germline V gene. V shed 4 bases and J 16 bases; nucleotides not matched to a gene: 11. As DNA, the CDR3 is TGCGCCAGCAGCCCAGGACAGGCTCAAGCTCTCCACTTT. It is translated as CASSPGQAQALHF.